Shown below are 17 T cell receptor beta chains from a single sample sequenced in a study of T cell responses to AZD1222 COVID-19 vaccine. Profiling relied on immunoSEQ multiplex PCR, and the TCRdb table lists in-frame clones only, not all of them. The data hold 100,000 to 150,000 clones, with just over 90% observed a single time. Sequencing was performed on peripheral blood, taken on day 0 of AZD1222 vaccination. All receptors come from an adult in good health.

This clone was picked up one time. The rearrangement links TRBV19 to TRBJ2-1; 9 bases are shared with TRBD1. CDR1 is LNHDA and CDR2 is SQIVND in the germline V gene (reference sequence). The CDR3 runs to 15 residues. After removal of 4 bases from V and 7 bases from J, the junction contained 8 bases not matched to a gene. Here the CDR3 DNA reads TGTGCCAGTAGTACCGTGGACAGGGGAGGTAATGAGCAGTTCTTC. Translated: CASSTVDRGGNEQFF.

The CDR3 here is CASSLSGGTDLPGYTF. The CDR3 coding sequence is TGCGCCAGCAGCTTGTCGGGTGGGACAGACTTGCCCGGCTACACCTTC. The rearrangement joins TRBV5-1 to TRBJ1-2, with 7 nucleotides matching TRBD1. Germline CDR1 is SGHRS and CDR2 is YFSETQ. V gave up 1 base and J gave up 8 bases; unmatched junction bases: 14. CDR3 length equals 16 residues.

The V and J genes are TRBV11-2 and TRBJ1-6; D not certain. Per germline, CDR1 SGHAT and CDR2 FQNNGV. Between the trimmed V and J ends, which lost 1 base and 7 bases, there was a span of 5 bases. The CDR3 runs to 13 residues. CDR3 amino acids: CASSLAMNSPLHF. As DNA, the CDR3 is TGTGCCAGCAGCTTAGCGATGAATTCACCCCTCCACTTT.

This clone has only a few counts. The V gene is TRBV2, the J gene TRBJ2-5, with D perhaps matching TRBD2 (6 bases). CDR3 length: 13 amino acids. With 5 bases removed from V and 2 bases from J, the gap between germline ends came to 9 bases. CDR1 SNHLY and CDR2 FYNNEI come from the germline V gene. The CDR3 DNA sequence: TGTGCCAGCAGTATGGACTATCAAGAGACCCAGTACTTC. Amino acid sequence: CASSMDYQETQYF.

This clone was detected only a few times. The genes are TRBV4-1 and TRBJ2-7, with 8 bases matching TRBD2. The CDR3 consists of 14 residues. The ends lost 4 bases at V and 1 base at J; junction bases unmatched: 3. Looked up from germline, CDR1 is MGHRA and CDR2 is YSYEKL. In DNA form, the CDR3 reads TGCGCCAGCAGCCTTCGGGAGGGATCCTACGAGCAGTACTTC. Protein product: CASSLREGSYEQYF.

The rearrangement links TRBV11-2 to TRBJ2-7; D might be TRBD1 (5 bases). CDR3 length: 14 amino acids. The V gene's germline CDR1 is SGHAT and CDR2 FQNNGV. The V end was cut by 0 bases, the J end by 2 bases, with 8 bases between. CDR3 coding DNA: TGTGCCAGCAGCTTAGACAGGGCCCCCTACGAGCAGTACTTC. It encodes CASSLDRAPYEQYF.

This chain links TRBV5-1 with TRBJ2-1, with TRBD2 identical over 8 bases. Germline V CDR1 and CDR2: SGHRS, YFSETQ. V was clipped by 3 bases and J by 4 bases; unmatched bases: 9. The CDR3 runs to 16 residues. CDR3 residues: CASSWDLAGGYNEQFF. The CDR3 coding sequence is TGCGCCAGCAGCTGGGACCTAGCGGGTGGATACAATGAGCAGTTCTTC.

About this clone itself: Other DNA variants within this sample encode the same CDR3. The chain combines TRBV19 with TRBJ2-3, with a possible D match to TRBD1 (6 bases). The CDR3 contains 13 residues. CDR1 is LNHDA and CDR2 is SQIVND in the germline V gene (reference sequence). V shed 3 bases and J shed 5 bases, with 9 bases lying between them. The CDR3 spells CASSMDRGDTQYF. The DNA for the CDR3 is TGTGCCAGTAGTATGGACAGAGGAGATACGCAGTATTTT.

Concerning this clone: The same CDR3 can be traced to other DNA sequences in this sample. This chain links TRBV19 with TRBJ2-7; 8 nucleotides line up with TRBD1. This CDR3 is built from 13 residues. The V and J ends lost 6 bases and 1 base, in that order; junction bases with no gene match: 2. CDR1 is LNHDA and CDR2 is SQIVND in the germline V gene (reference sequence). CDR3 in DNA: TGTGCCAGTAGCAGACAGGGGTCCTACGAGCAGTACTTC. Its protein product is CASSRQGSYEQYF.

V usage is TRBV5-1 and J usage is TRBJ2-5; no reliable D call. V was cut by 0 bases and J by 2 bases, with 5 bases left in between. This CDR3 has 13 residues. Germline V gene data show CDR1 as SGHRS and CDR2 as YFSETQ. CDR3 nucleotide sequence: TGCGCCAGCAGCTTGGGCGATCAAGAGACCCAGTACTTC. This codes for CASSLGDQETQYF. Full variable domain (missing parts from reference TRBV5-1 and TRBJ2-5): KAGVTQTPRYLIKTRGQQVTLSCSPISGHRSVSWYQQTPGQGLQFLFEYFSETQRNKGNFPGRFSGRQFSNSRSEMNVSTLELGDSALYLCASSLGDQETQYFGPGTRLLVL.

The genes are TRBV4-3 and TRBJ2-6; a weak D match, TRBD2 (5 bases). V lost 0 bases and J lost 0, with 9 bases in between. The CDR3 is 17 amino acids. The germline V gene has CDR1 LGHNA and CDR2 YSLEER. The DNA of the CDR3 is TGCGCCAGCAGCCAAGATCTGGGGAGCTCTGGGGCCAACGTCCTGACTTTC. It translates to CASSQDLGSSGANVLTF.

The chain uses TRBV30 and TRBJ2-5, with D hard to call. Germline lookup yields CDR1 GTSNPN and CDR2 SVGIG (reference sequence). Trimming pared 0 bases from V and 5 bases from J, leaving 7 bases between. This CDR3 is built from 12 residues. CDR3 loop: CAWSVAWETQYF. CDR3 in DNA: TGTGCCTGGAGTGTGGCTTGGGAGACCCAGTACTTC. Complete variable domain (other parts from reference TRBV30 and TRBJ2-5): SQTIHQWPATLVQPVGSPLSLECTVEGTSNPNLYWYRQAAGRGLQLLFYSVGIGQISSEVPQNLSASRPQDRQFILSSKKLLLSDSGFYLCAWSVAWETQYFGPGTRLLVL.

J is TRBJ1-6 and V is TRBV28; 7 nucleotides align to TRBD1. V lost 5 bases and J lost 6; bases outside the gene matches: 1. The CDR3 runs to 13 residues. Germline lookup yields CDR1 MDHEN and CDR2 SYDVKM. The CDR3 sequence is CASSTGANSPLHF. Written as DNA, the CDR3 is TGTGCCAGCAGTACAGGGGCTAATTCACCCCTCCACTTT.

J is TRBJ2-3 and V is TRBV7-9; 9 nucleotides line up with TRBD2. V was pared by 4 bases and J by 0 bases, with 5 bases of the junction left unmatched. Germline-derived CDR1 and CDR2 are SEHNR and FQNEAQ (reference sequence). The CDR3 runs 16 residues. In DNA form, the CDR3 reads TGTGCCAGCAGCTCCCCGACTAGCGGTAGCACAGATACGCAGTATTTT. Protein sequence: CASSSPTSGSTDTQYF.

V usage is TRBV28 and J usage is TRBJ1-2, with D possibly being TRBD1 (5 bases). The CDR3 length is 13 residues. Germline V gene sequence: CDR1 MDHEN, CDR2 SYDVKM. The V and J ends lost 10 bases and 8 bases respectively, with 20 bases between them. CDR3: CATPRGGTDGYTF. The CDR3, as DNA: TGTGCCACTCCCCGGGGGGGGACTGACGGCTACACCTTC.

The rearrangement joins TRBV28 to TRBJ1-5, with TRBD1 matching 8 bases. V was pared by 8 bases and J by 7 bases, with 4 bases of the junction left unmatched. From germline, CDR1 is MDHEN and CDR2 SYDVKM. This CDR3 is built from 12 residues. The CDR3 DNA reads TGTGCCAGCGGTACAGGGGGACAGCCCCAGCATTTT. Residues: CASGTGGQPQHF.

This clone was picked up a small number of times. This chain links TRBV2 with TRBJ2-5, with D perhaps matching TRBD2 (5 bases). Germline CDR1 is SNHLY and CDR2 is FYNNEI. Trimming took off 5 bases at V and 4 bases at J, with 11 bases between the two ends. This CDR3 is 13 amino acids long. CDR3 sequence reads: CASSTLGGETQYF. The CDR3 bases are TGTGCCAGCAGTACCCTAGGAGGAGAGACCCAGTACTTC.